These T cell receptor beta chains were read from a single sample in a study of blood T cell repertoires in COVID-19. The protocol was immunoSEQ multiplex PCR, while the TCRdb copy is restricted to in-frame clones and leaves out a portion. The table records 130,000 to 150,000 clones, over 70% of them present only once. The sample was peripheral blood. The receptors derive from a man between 65 and 80 years old who had recovered from COVID-19. The CDR3 runs from the conserved cysteine through the conserved F or W. The D gene is left open where the match is weak. Where a row states a size, it is once, few, many or the class of an expanded clone; other rows omit it.

abundance	v_gene	d_gene	j_gene	CDR3aa	CDR3nt
few	TRBV5-6	-	TRBJ2-1	CASSLVNSNEQFF	TGTGCCAGCAGCTTAGTGAACAGCAATGAGCAGTTCTTC
-	TRBV11-2	TRBD2	TRBJ2-5	CASSLLPVGRARETQYF	TGTGCCAGCAGCCTACTTCCGGTGGGGAGGGCCAGGGAGACCCAGTACTTC
-	TRBV7-9	-	TRBJ2-3	CASKPPGDTQYF	TGTGCCAGCAAACCGCCAGGCGATACGCAGTATTTT
-	TRBV21-1	-	TRBJ1-4	CASSKDRRGYQGASLGEKLFF	TGTGCCAGCAGCAAAGATCGGAGGGGGTACCAGGGGGCCTCCCTAGGTGAAAAACTGTTTTTT
-	TRBV27	TRBD2	TRBJ2-3	CASSGGLAGVTPTDTQYF	TGTGCCAGCAGTGGCGGACTAGCGGGAGTGACTCCCACAGATACGCAGTATTTT
-	TRBV6-5	TRBD2	TRBJ2-7	CASSYSPGGHEQYF	TGTGCCAGCAGTTACTCGCCGGGGGGGCACGAGCAGTACTTC
-	TRBV5-1	TRBD2	TRBJ2-5	CASTRPSAGEETQYF	TGCGCCAGCACACGCCCCTCTGCGGGAGAGGAGACCCAGTACTTC
-	TRBV7-9	TRBD1	TRBJ1-2	CASSFEGGGYTF	TGTGCCAGCAGCTTCGAAGGGGGCGGCTACACCTTC
-	TRBV5-1	-	TRBJ1-3	CASSWGGDSGNTIYF	TGCGCCAGCAGCTGGGGAGGGGACTCTGGAAACACCATATATTTT
-	TRBV24-1	-	TRBJ2-1	CATSEVGYNEQFF	TGTGCCACCAGTGAAGTCGGCTACAATGAGCAGTTCTTC
-	TRBV5-1	-	TRBJ1-4	CASSSTGRFSNEKLFF	TGCGCCAGCAGCTCGACAGGCCGTTTCTCTAATGAAAAACTGTTTTTT
-	TRBV7-2	-	TRBJ1-5	CASSLDRSFRQPQHF	TGTGCCAGCAGCTTAGACAGGTCCTTCAGGCAGCCCCAGCATTTT
-	TRBV5-1	-	TRBJ2-5	CASSSSQSREETQYF	TGCGCCAGCAGCTCTTCACAATCTAGAGAAGAGACCCAGTACTTC
-	TRBV15	TRBD2	TRBJ2-7	CATSRDLLDQIAGGQYF	TGTGCCACCAGCAGAGACCTACTCGACCAAATAGCGGGAGGGCAGTACTTC
-	TRBV28	TRBD1	TRBJ1-6	CASSGEGGAYNSPLHF	TGTGCCAGCAGTGGGGAAGGGGGCGCCTATAATTCACCCCTCCACTTT
-	TRBV3-1/TRBV3-2	TRBD2	TRBJ2-5	CASNGLAGSRTQYF	TGTGCCAGCAACGGACTAGCAGGCAGTAGGACCCAGTACTTC
once	TRBV6-5	TRBD1	TRBJ1-4	CASSSGTAAGEELFF	TGTGCCAGCAGTTCCGGGACAGCGGCCGGAGAGGAACTGTTTTTT
-	TRBV5-1	TRBD1	TRBJ1-1	CASSLEGTGTEAFF	TGCGCCAGCAGCTTGGAGGGGACAGGGACTGAAGCTTTCTTT
-	TRBV6-2/TRBV6-3	-	TRBJ1-3	CASSRGSGNTIYF	TGTGCCAGCAGTAGAGGCTCTGGAAACACCATATATTTT
-	TRBV27	TRBD2	TRBJ2-1	CASSSGLASYDEQFF	TGTGCCAGCAGTTCGGGACTAGCCTCATACGATGAGCAGTTCTTC
-	TRBV12-3/TRBV12-4	-	TRBJ1-2	CASSLGSGGYTF	TGTGCCAGCAGTTTAGGATCGGGTGGCTACACCTTC
-	TRBV14	-	TRBJ2-7	CASSQASFYEQYF	TGTGCCAGCAGCCAGGCTAGCTTCTACGAGCAGTACTTC
-	TRBV19	-	TRBJ1-2	CASSILLNYGYTF	TGTGCCAGTAGTATTTTACTTAACTATGGCTACACCTTC
-	TRBV3-1/TRBV3-2	TRBD1	TRBJ2-7	CASSQAGGYEQYF	TGTGCCAGCAGCCAAGCAGGGGGCTACGAGCAGTACTTC
-	TRBV5-1	TRBD1	TRBJ1-3	CASTEQGASGNTIYF	TGCGCCAGCACCGAACAGGGGGCTTCAGGAAACACCATATATTTT
once	TRBV4-1	-	TRBJ2-1	CASSLSLGGYNEQFF	TGCGCCAGCAGCCTTTCGCTGGGGGGCTACAATGAGCAGTTCTTC
-	TRBV30	-	TRBJ1-5	CAWGTGSNQPQHF	TGTGCCTGGGGTACAGGTAGCAATCAGCCCCAGCATTTT
-	TRBV18	-	TRBJ2-5	CASSPAQALETQYF	TGTGCCAGCTCACCCGCCCAGGCTCTGGAGACCCAGTACTTC
-	TRBV2	TRBD2	TRBJ2-7	CAPQLQREGSYEQYF	TGTGCCCCCCAGCTACAGCGGGAGGGCTCCTACGAGCAGTACTTC
-	TRBV7-2	-	TRBJ1-2	CASSLAEGRSYTF	TGTGCCAGCAGCTTAGCGGAGGGGCGCAGCTACACCTTC
-	TRBV3-1/TRBV3-2	TRBD2	TRBJ2-5	CASSHMGGTQETQYF	TGTGCCAGCAGCCATATGGGGGGGACCCAAGAGACCCAGTACTTC
-	TRBV4-1	-	TRBJ1-5	CASSHQDRSNQPQHF	TGCGCCAGCAGCCACCAGGACAGAAGCAATCAGCCCCAGCATTTT
-	TRBV5-1	TRBD2	TRBJ2-5	CASSLTGLEETQYF	TGCGCCAGCAGCTTGACGGGACTAGAAGAGACCCAGTACTTC
once	TRBV27	TRBD1	TRBJ2-7	CASGGQGAYEQYF	TGTGCCAGCGGTGGACAGGGGGCTTACGAGCAGTACTTC
-	TRBV5-1	-	TRBJ2-2	CASSLDWSNTGELFF	TGCGCCAGCAGCCTGGACTGGTCGAACACCGGGGAGCTGTTTTTT
-	TRBV5-1	TRBD2	TRBJ2-1	CASSLSVLAGGGEQFF	TGCGCCAGCAGCTTGTCGGTGCTAGCGGGTGGGGGCGAGCAGTTCTTC
-	TRBV7-9	TRBD1	TRBJ1-4	CASSFSPGGINNEKLFF	TGTGCCAGCAGCTTTTCCCCAGGGGGCATAAATAATGAAAAACTGTTTTTT
-	TRBV7-6	-	TRBJ2-7	CASSLEVAGAYEQYF	TGTGCCAGCAGCTTAGAGGTAGCTGGAGCCTACGAGCAGTACTTC
-	TRBV5-1	TRBD2	TRBJ2-7	CASRPGLAGVYEQYF	TGCGCCAGCAGGCCTGGACTAGCGGGAGTGTACGAGCAGTACTTC
-	TRBV6-4	-	TRBJ2-3	CASRAVNEWVVYSTDTQYF	TGTGCCAGCAGGGCGGTGAATGAATGGGTAGTATATAGTACAGATACGCAGTATTTT
many	TRBV6-2/TRBV6-3	-	TRBJ2-1	CASSYDSSYNEQFF	TGTGCCAGCAGTTACGACTCATCCTACAATGAGCAGTTCTTC
-	TRBV2	TRBD2	TRBJ2-3	CASAGPGLVQDTQYF	TGTGCCAGCGCAGGGCCCGGACTAGTTCAAGATACGCAGTATTTT
-	TRBV11-2	-	TRBJ1-1	CASSPSVNTEAFF	TGTGCCAGCAGCCCGTCGGTGAACACTGAAGCTTTCTTT
-	TRBV18	-	TRBJ2-5	CASSPRAVDRLETQYF	TGTGCCAGCTCACCTCGAGCGGTGGATCGTTTAGAGACCCAGTACTTC
-	TRBV3-1/TRBV3-2	TRBD1	TRBJ2-5	CASSPKRTGTYQETQYF	TGTGCCAGCAGCCCGAAAAGGACAGGGACCTACCAAGAGACCCAGTACTTC
-	TRBV5-4	TRBD2	TRBJ2-7	CASSPPGLAGLEQYF	TGTGCCAGCAGCCCTCCGGGACTAGCGGGATTAGAGCAGTACTTC
-	TRBV4-1	TRBD1	TRBJ2-1	CASRRPGTGRNEQFF	TGCGCCAGCAGGCGACCCGGGACAGGGCGCAATGAGCAGTTCTTC
-	TRBV6-5	-	TRBJ1-5	CASSYTGDSNQPQHF	TGTGCCAGCAGTTACACGGGGGATAGCAATCAGCCCCAGCATTTT
-	TRBV13	-	TRBJ2-5	CASSFASGPQETQYF	TGTGCCAGCAGCTTCGCGAGCGGCCCCCAAGAGACCCAGTACTTC
-	TRBV29-1	TRBD2	TRBJ2-1	CSASWGNSGRHRNNEQFF	TGCAGCGCCTCCTGGGGTAATAGCGGGAGGCACCGAAACAATGAGCAGTTCTTC
few	TRBV4-1	-	TRBJ2-5	CASSQVYSEGTQYF	TGCGCCAGCAGCCAAGTGTACTCGGAGGGGACCCAGTACTTC